This TCR beta chain appears in the sequencing data of a study of blood T cell repertoires in COVID-19. Across the whole study: Acute and convalescent COVID-19 samples came from the United States, Italy and Spain. PBMCs, B-cell-depleted T cells, or T cells provided the cDNA or gDNA that made up the material.

In the original workflow: Using reference gene primer amplification, nucleated cell counts were estimated. Repertoires were generated with immunoSEQ multiplex PCR, while TCRdb's copy carries only in-frame clones and drops some. That table furnishes V, J and clone size, whereas the DNA furnished D and trimming. The sample includes around 130,000 clones, 70% to 85% of them seen just once. The CDR3 consists of 13 residues. CDR1 is LNHDA and CDR2 is SQIVND in the germline V gene (reference sequence). The V end lost 4 bases, the J end lost 3 bases, and 10 bases lay between the germline ends. The sample consisted of peripheral blood. The chain couples TRBV19 to TRBJ2-7, with D perhaps TRBD1 (6 bases). The TCR sequence derives from a woman between 65 and 79 years old with acute or convalescent COVID-19. CDR3 bases: TGTGCCAGTAGTAGGGACATGAACTACGAGCAGTACTTC. Residues: CASSRDMNYEQYF. Variable domain in full (rest from reference TRBV19 and TRBJ2-7): DGGITQSPKYLFRKEGQNVTLSCEQNLNHDAMYWYRQDPGQGLRLIYYSQIVNDFQKGDIAEGYSVSREKKESFPLTVTSAQKNPTAFYLCASSRDMNYEQYFGPGTRLTVT.